This T cell receptor beta chain derives from a study of blood T cell repertoires in COVID-19. Assay used: immunoSEQ multiplex PCR; TCRdb lists only in-frame clones, some missing. Of 30,000 or so clones listed, roughly 90% are singletons. CDR3 length: 15 amino acids. CDR1 is LNHDA, CDR2 SQIVND, per germline (reference sequence). The ends were cut back, 5 bases at V and 0 bases at J, with 12 bases in the middle. The sample holds one count of this clone. Source material: peripheral blood. The source of this sequence is a human donor in a cohort sampled during active COVID-19. The rearrangement joins TRBV19 to TRBJ2-3; a weak D match, TRBD2 (6 bases). The CDR3 bases are TGTGCCAGTAGTCCTAGCGTTACTAGCACAGATACGCAGTATTTT. Encoded protein: CASSPSVTSTDTQYF.